Listed below are T cell receptor beta chains from one sample, sequenced in a study of shared clonotypes between healthy human individuals. Generated by immunoSEQ multiplex PCR, the TCRdb table keeps only in-frame clones and is missing some. Here the sample spans about 460,000 clones, about 74% being singletons. Material for sequencing was PBMCs. All receptors derive from a middle-aged woman in good health. Some clones in this sample may be carry-over from other donors' samples. The CDR3 runs from the conserved cysteine through the conserved F or W. Fields, in order: V gene, clone size, D gene, J gene, CDR3 protein, CDR3 DNA. A D gene is named only where the DNA matches it firmly. Size is omitted from some rows. Given values are once, few, many or a class for expanded clones.

TRBV30	NA	TRBD1	TRBJ1-5	CAWSRGTVNQPQHF	TGTGCCTGGAGCCGGGGGACAGTGAATCAGCCCCAGCATTTT
TRBV4-3	NA	NA	TRBJ2-7	CASSHPTRPRGAMSEQYF	TGCGCCAGCAGCCACCCGACCCGTCCCAGGGGCGCAATGTCCGAGCAGTACTTC
TRBV11-2	NA	TRBD2	TRBJ2-5	CASSLGAAGEGETQYF	TGTGCCAGCAGCTTAGGGGCGGCGGGAGAGGGGGAGACCCAGTACTTC
TRBV7-9	NA	TRBD1	TRBJ1-1	CASSLTSGTGVITREAFF	TGTGCCAGCAGTTTGACCTCCGGGACAGGGGTCATTACCCGTGAAGCTTTCTTT
TRBV7-3	NA	NA	TRBJ2-7	CASSLSGAYDEQYF	TGTGCCAGCAGCTTATCGGGTGCGTACGACGAGCAGTACTTC
TRBV9	NA	NA	TRBJ2-7	CASSGGGGNYEQYF	TGTGCCAGCAGCGGAGGTGGGGGGAATTACGAGCAGTACTTC
TRBV5-1	few	TRBD1	TRBJ2-5	CASRTGPQETQYF	TGCGCCAGCAGGACAGGGCCACAAGAGACCCAGTACTTC
TRBV28	NA	TRBD2	TRBJ2-7	CASIDSGTRIEQYF	TGTGCCAGCATAGATTCCGGGACTAGAATCGAGCAGTACTTC
TRBV5-1	NA	TRBD2	TRBJ2-1	CASSLRVSIAGGLGNEQFF	TGCGCCAGCAGCTTGCGTGTGTCGATAGCGGGAGGACTCGGCAATGAGCAGTTCTTC
TRBV19	NA	NA	TRBJ2-1	CASSLDIENEQFF	TGTGCCAGTAGTCTGGACATTGAGAATGAGCAGTTCTTC
TRBV29-1	NA	NA	TRBJ2-1	CSVVFLGNEQFF	TGCAGCGTTGTTTTTTTGGGGAATGAGCAGTTCTTC
TRBV27	NA	TRBD1	TRBJ2-2	CASRGTDYTGELFF	TGTGCCAGCAGGGGGACAGATTACACCGGGGAGCTGTTTTTT
TRBV19	NA	NA	TRBJ1-5	CASSIGPGSNSNQPQHF	TGTGCCAGTAGTATCGGTCCAGGGAGTAATAGCAATCAGCCCCAGCATTTT
TRBV28	NA	NA	TRBJ2-7	CASSLQNLGGYEQYF	TGTGCCAGCAGTTTACAGAACCTGGGCGGATACGAGCAGTACTTC
TRBV19	many	TRBD1	TRBJ2-7	CASGQGYEQYF	TGTGCCAGTGGACAGGGTTACGAGCAGTACTTC
TRBV29-1	few	TRBD1	TRBJ1-5	CSAQGGGSNQPQHF	TGCAGCGCCCAAGGGGGCGGAAGCAATCAGCCCCAGCATTTT
TRBV11-3	NA	NA	TRBJ2-7	CASSKTLGREQYF	TGTGCCAGCAGCAAGACTTTGGGGCGCGAGCAGTACTTC
TRBV29-1	NA	NA	TRBJ1-2	CSVGGILNLANYGYTF	TGCAGCGTTGGGGGCATCCTAAACTTAGCTAACTATGGCTACACCTTC
TRBV25-1	NA	TRBD2	TRBJ2-6	CASSTRGGFSSGANVLTF	TGTGCCAGCAGTACCCGCGGGGGATTCAGCTCTGGGGCCAACGTCCTGACTTTC
TRBV19	NA	TRBD1	TRBJ1-2	CASSQGVRNGYTF	TGTGCCAGCTCTCAGGGGGTTCGTAATGGCTACACCTTC
TRBV5-1	NA	TRBD2	TRBJ2-5	CASSGGLASGSETQYF	TGCGCCAGCAGCGGGGGACTAGCTTCGGGATCAGAGACCCAGTACTTC
TRBV27	NA	NA	TRBJ2-1	CASSIQWGNEQFF	TGTGCCAGCAGTATACAATGGGGGAATGAGCAGTTCTTC
TRBV4-1	NA	TRBD1	TRBJ1-2	CASSQPTGGVYGYTF	TGCGCCAGCAGCCAACCGACAGGGGGCGTCTATGGCTACACCTTC
TRBV5-4	NA	TRBD2	TRBJ2-1	CASSTSGRALGNEQFF	TGTGCCAGCAGTACTAGCGGGAGGGCCTTGGGCAATGAGCAGTTCTTC
TRBV29-1	NA	NA	TRBJ2-7	CSVDIPGYEQYF	TGCAGCGTAGACATTCCCGGCTACGAGCAGTACTTC
TRBV19	NA	NA	TRBJ2-2	CASSIGVRNRELFF	TGTGCCAGTAGTATAGGAGTTCGAAATCGGGAGCTGTTTTTT
TRBV9	once	NA	TRBJ2-1	CASSVLGDFGNNEQFF	TGTGCCAGCAGCGTACTCGGGGACTTCGGGAACAATGAGCAGTTCTTC
TRBV5-1	NA	TRBD1	TRBJ1-4	CASSLGQGAANEKLFF	TGCGCCAGCAGCCTGGGACAGGGGGCCGCTAATGAAAAACTGTTTTTT
TRBV4-2	few	NA	TRBJ2-2	CASSPSLASNTGELFF	TGTGCCAGCAGCCCCTCCCTAGCGAGCAACACCGGGGAGCTGTTTTTT
TRBV10-2	NA	NA	TRBJ2-3	CASRYYTDTQYF	TGCGCCAGCAGATATTACACAGATACGCAGTATTTT
TRBV4-2	NA	NA	TRBJ2-7	CASSQDEASAAYEQYF	TGTGCCAGCAGCCAAGATGAGGCTAGCGCAGCCTACGAGCAGTACTTC
TRBV2	once	NA	TRBJ1-5	CASHRGSNQPQHF	TGTGCCAGCCATAGGGGGAGCAATCAGCCCCAGCATTTT
TRBV28	NA	TRBD1	TRBJ1-1	CASRSDRGHTEAFF	TGTGCCAGCAGATCGGACAGGGGGCACACTGAAGCTTTCTTT
TRBV27	once	NA	TRBJ2-1	CASSHYGAHNEQFF	TGTGCCAGCAGTCACTATGGTGCACACAATGAGCAGTTCTTC
TRBV11-2	NA	NA	TRBJ2-3	CASSSLSGTDTQYF	TGTGCCAGCAGCTCTCTGAGCGGCACAGATACGCAGTATTTT
TRBV30	once	NA	TRBJ1-3	CAWSVRGNTGNTIYF	TGTGCCTGGAGTGTACGGGGAAATACTGGAAACACCATATATTTT
TRBV9	many	TRBD1	TRBJ1-2	CASSAGTGRSYGYTF	TGTGCCAGCAGCGCCGGGACAGGGCGGTCCTATGGCTACACCTTC
TRBV14	NA	TRBD1	TRBJ2-7	CASSRNRGHEQYF	TGTGCCAGCAGCCGGAACAGGGGCCACGAGCAGTACTTC
TRBV2	NA	TRBD1	TRBJ2-7	CASSGQGVEQYF	TGTGCCAGCAGTGGACAGGGGGTCGAGCAGTACTTC
TRBV27	NA	TRBD2	TRBJ2-7	CASSISSSGHYEQYF	TGTGCCAGCAGTATCTCATCTAGCGGACACTACGAGCAGTACTTC
TRBV30	NA	NA	TRBJ1-2	CAWSPGDNYGYTF	TGTGCCTGGAGTCCAGGGGATAACTATGGCTACACCTTC
TRBV30	few	TRBD2	TRBJ2-1	CAWSLTSDYNEQFF	TGTGCCTGGAGTTTGACTAGCGACTACAATGAGCAGTTCTTC
TRBV5-6	NA	NA	TRBJ2-1	CASSLGPNNEQFF	TGTGCCAGCAGCTTAGGTCCCAACAATGAGCAGTTCTTC
TRBV6-5	NA	NA	TRBJ2-7	CASSYLSSSYEQYF	TGTGCCAGCAGTTACTTGTCTAGCTCCTACGAGCAGTACTTC
TRBV2	NA	TRBD1	TRBJ2-2	CASEGTGNTGELFF	TGTGCCAGCGAAGGGACAGGGAACACCGGGGAGCTGTTTTTT
TRBV7-6	NA	NA	TRBJ2-7	CASSFLPLYEQYF	TGTGCCAGCAGCTTCCTCCCCCTCTACGAGCAGTACTTC
TRBV7-8	NA	NA	TRBJ1-5	CASSLWGLNQPQHF	TGTGCCAGCAGCTTATGGGGGTTAAATCAGCCCCAGCATTTT
TRBV19	NA	TRBD2	TRBJ2-7	CASSESVAGGGHEQYF	TGTGCCAGTAGTGAGTCCGTGGCGGGAGGAGGACACGAGCAGTACTTC
TRBV5-6	NA	NA	TRBJ2-7	CASSSQVSYEQYF	TGTGCCAGCAGCTCGCAGGTGTCCTACGAGCAGTACTTC
TRBV28	NA	NA	TRBJ1-4	CASSILRERDEKLFF	TGTGCCAGCAGTATCCTCAGGGAAAGGGATGAAAAACTGTTTTTT
TRBV19	NA	NA	TRBJ1-2	CASSGTTVNYGYTF	TGTGCCAGTAGTGGCACTACAGTTAACTATGGCTACACCTTC
TRBV4-2	few	NA	TRBJ1-1	CASSQAAGAAAEAFF	TGTGCCAGCAGCCAAGCCGCAGGGGCGGCAGCTGAAGCTTTCTTT